This T cell receptor beta chain was recovered during a study of OX40 agonist ivuxolimab in advanced cancers. Study summary: A mean age of roughly 60 years, range roughly 20 to 79, was recorded, and over 65% were male. Eligibility rules accepted prior anti-PD-1, anti-PD-L1 or anti-CTLA-4 therapy, and 40% had some.

Study-wide points: Doses of 0.1 to 3.0 mg/kg were accompanied by clonal expansion of CD4+ and CD8+ blood T cells by week 6.

The length of the CDR3 is 14 residues. V was pared by 5 bases and J by 7 bases, with 8 bases of the junction left unmatched. Per germline, CDR1 SGHTA and CDR2 FQGNSA. As for this clone: The antigen is not known.

Repertoires were generated with immunoSEQ multiplex PCR, while TCRdb's copy carries only in-frame clones and drops some. Here the sample spans about 72,000 clones, almost 90% being singletons. The starting material was CD4+ or CD8+ T cells sorted from blood, obtained in a trial of the OX40 agonist ivuxolimab. The clonotype originates from an adult with an advanced solid tumor such as melanoma, head and neck, liver or kidney cancer. The V gene is TRBV7-2, the J gene TRBJ1-2, with 9 bases lining up with TRBD1. The CDR3 is CASSNPGTGPGYTF. The CDR3 coding sequence is TGTGCCAGCAGCAACCCCGGGACAGGGCCTGGCTACACCTTC.